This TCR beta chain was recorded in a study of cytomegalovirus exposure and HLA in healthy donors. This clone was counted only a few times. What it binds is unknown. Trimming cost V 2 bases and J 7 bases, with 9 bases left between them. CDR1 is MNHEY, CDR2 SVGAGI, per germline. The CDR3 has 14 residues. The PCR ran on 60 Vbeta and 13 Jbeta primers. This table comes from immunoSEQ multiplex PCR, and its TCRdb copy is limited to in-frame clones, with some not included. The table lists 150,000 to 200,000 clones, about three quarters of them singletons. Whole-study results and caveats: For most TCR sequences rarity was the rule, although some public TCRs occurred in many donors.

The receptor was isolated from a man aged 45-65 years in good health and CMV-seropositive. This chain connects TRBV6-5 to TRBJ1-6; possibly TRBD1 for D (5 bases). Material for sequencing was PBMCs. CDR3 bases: TGTGCCAGCAGTTACGGGACTGGAAATTCACCCCTCCACTTT. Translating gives CASSYGTGNSPLHF.